This TCR beta chain was captured by sequencing in a study of T cell changes during pregnancy in multiple sclerosis. Repertoires were generated with immunoSEQ multiplex PCR, while TCRdb's copy carries only in-frame clones and drops some. The repertoire holds about 40,000 clones, with approximately 91% as singletons. Germline-derived CDR1 and CDR2 are SSHAT and FNYEAQ (reference sequence). This CDR3 comprises 15 residues. A remark on this clone: The junction and the germline gene differ at one end; a read error may be behind it.

This chain links TRBV7-7 with TRBJ2-1; 8 nucleotides match TRBD2. The origin of this receptor is a female donor with multiple sclerosis, enrolled in a pregnancy study. The sequencing input was PBMCs (not recorded whether the cells were cultured). The CDR3 sequence: CASSLEAGAVDEQFF. CDR3 nucleotides: TGTGCTAGCAGCTTAGAAGCGGGAGCGGTAGATGAGCAGTTCTTC.